The 8 T cell receptor beta chains reported below all come from one sample, sequenced in a study of response to subunit inactivated influenza vaccine. TCRdb redid the calling of the RT-PCR reads with MiXCR, one entry per CDR3 protein. The data contain about 530,000 distinct CDR3 sequences, approximately 10% of them singletons. Sequences were derived from PBMCs from blood, sampled on the day of vaccination. The receptors stem from a man aged 50 to 59 who received an inactivated influenza vaccine.

V gene TRBV5-5 combines with J gene TRBJ2-1; D possibly uses TRBD1 or TRBD2 (5 bases each). This CDR3 has 15 residues. Germline V gene data show CDR1 as SGHKS and CDR2 as YYEKEE (reference sequence). Trimming took 4 bases from V and 5 from J, leaving 16 bases between them. CDR3 residues: CASSQRDRRHNEQFF. The CDR3 coding sequence is TGTGCCAGCAGCCAACGGGACCGAAGACACAATGAGCAGTTCTTC.

This clonotype was seen a handful of times. The chain couples TRBV12-3 or TRBV12-4 to TRBJ1-2; TRBD1 is a possible D gene (6 bases). V lost 4 bases to trimming and J lost 0 bases, with 12 bases between them. The CDR3 runs 15 residues. CDR3 bases: TGTGCCAGCAGTTCAACAGGGTCTGCTAACTATGGCTACACCTTC. Protein product: CASSSTGSANYGYTF.

In this sample, this clonotype turned up a few times. This chain joins TRBV20-1 and TRBJ2-3; D not certain. CDR3 length: 14 amino acids. Trimming pared 2 bases from V and 0 bases from J, leaving 9 bases between. Germline CDR1 reads DFQATT; CDR2 reads SNEGSKA (reference sequence). CDR3 amino acids: CSARRADSTDTQYF. The CDR3 DNA is TGCAGTGCTAGAAGGGCGGACAGCACAGATACGCAGTATTTT.

V gene TRBV4-2 combines with J gene TRBJ2-5, with TRBD2 identical over 10 bases. Trimming removed 0 bases from V and 5 bases from J; junction bases left unmatched: 3. This CDR3 has 15 residues. The V gene's germline CDR1 is LGHNA and CDR2 YNFKEQ. CDR3 DNA: TGTGCCAGCAGCCAAGACGAGCGGGGGGGCGAGACCCAGTACTTC. Encoded protein: CASSQDERGGETQYF.

The chain carries TRBV11-2 and TRBJ2-1; 9 bases fit TRBD2. V was pared by 2 bases and J by 6 bases, with 20 bases of the junction left unmatched. This CDR3 comprises 20 residues. The germline CDR1 and CDR2 sequences are SGHAT and FQNNGV. The CDR3 here is CASSLRPWGSGGTNSNEQFF. The CDR3 nucleotides read TGTGCCAGCAGCTTACGACCCTGGGGTAGCGGGGGAACTAATAGCAATGAGCAGTTCTTC.

The V gene is TRBV6-1, the J gene TRBJ2-5, with 8 nucleotides matching TRBD1. The CDR3 extends over 14 amino acids. V dropped 6 bases and J dropped 4; count of bases not matched to a gene: 7. Germline CDR1 is MNHNS and CDR2 is SASEGT. The CDR3 is CASRTGEVRETQYF. The CDR3 nucleotides read TGTGCCAGCAGGACAGGGGAGGTGCGAGAGACCCAGTACTTC.

The rearrangement joins TRBV21-1 to TRBJ2-7. TRBV21-1 is termed a pseudogene. This CDR3 contains 10 residues. The CDR3 coding sequence is TGTGCCAGCACCTCCTCCGAGCAGTACTTC. This sequence encodes CASTSSEQYF.

The table lists this clonotype with a few counts. The chain combines TRBV28 with TRBJ2-7, with D perhaps TRBD2 (5 bases). The CDR3 sequence is 12 residues long. CDR1 is MDHEN and CDR2 is SYDVKM in the germline V gene. The CDR3 spells CASEGLGYEQYF. The CDR3 DNA reads as TGTGCTAGTGAGGGTCTTGGCTACGAGCAGTACTTC.